A selection of T cell receptor beta chains follows, all from one sample in a study of OX40 agonist ivuxolimab in advanced cancers. Measured with immunoSEQ multiplex PCR; TCRdb has only the in-frame clones, and not every one. Altogether 65,000 to 75,000 clones are present, over 75% being singletons, with the ten largest covering about 0.9%. The sample consisted of CD4+ or CD8+ T cells sorted from blood, taken in a trial of the OX40 agonist ivuxolimab. The receptor set was obtained from an adult with an advanced solid tumor such as melanoma, head and neck, liver or kidney cancer. Both conserved end residues are part of each CDR3.

>TRBV4-1
CASSQDWRRTGELFF
>TRBV5-1
CASSSPTLNEQYF
>TRBV5-4
CASSMGAPGTGANTQYF
>TRBV4-2
CASRWDRGGMGTGELFF
>TRBV18
CASSPRADTQYF
>TRBV7-3
CASSFGRTGELFF
>TRBV7-2
CASSLVPGEQFF
>TRBV5-1
CASSLATAYNEQFF
>TRBV7-2
CASSQVPWGRETQYF
>TRBV6-1
CASSERREIDGEQFF
>TRBV5-1
CASSTGTLSDGQFF
>TRBV30
CAWSVRREAIILF
>TRBV5-1
CASSLTLQSEKLFF
>TRBV5-8
CASSPRTSGFPYEQYF
>TRBV5-4
CASSKGLAGFQETQYF
>TRBV14
CASSSDLGTNEKLFF
>TRBV5-1
CASSPDRPTSHEQYF
>TRBV7-8
CASSLAAGTQYF
>TRBV5-1
CASSTRDSNAYSYNEQFF
>TRBV7-9
CASSLGTSTYEQYF
>TRBV25-1
CASSEAGVQGAHEQYF
>TRBV5-1
CASSLDRGDSILYEQYF
>TRBV6-1
CASSEVGVDEQFF
>TRBV28
CASSSQGAGESDTQYF
>TRBV5-1
CASSLAGLRMINEQFF
>TRBV29-1
CSVGGQYSYEQYF